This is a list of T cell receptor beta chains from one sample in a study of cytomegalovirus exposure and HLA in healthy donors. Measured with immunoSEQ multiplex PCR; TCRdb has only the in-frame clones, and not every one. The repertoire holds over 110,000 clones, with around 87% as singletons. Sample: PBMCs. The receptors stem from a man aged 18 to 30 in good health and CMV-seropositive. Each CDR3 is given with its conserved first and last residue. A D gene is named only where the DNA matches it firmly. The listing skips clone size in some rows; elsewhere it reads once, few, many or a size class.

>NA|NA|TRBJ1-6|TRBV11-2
TGTGCCAGCAGCTTAGCTGGGGCCCCCTTGAGTTTGGGCAATTCACCCCTCCACTTT
CASSLAGAPLSLGNSPLHF
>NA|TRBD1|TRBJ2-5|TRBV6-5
TGTGCCAGCAGATTCGCGCAGACAGGGGGAGAGACCCAGTACTTC
CASRFAQTGGETQYF
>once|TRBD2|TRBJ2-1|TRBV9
TGTGCCAGCAGCGTTAGCGGGAGGGGCTACAATGAGCAGTTCTTC
CASSVSGRGYNEQFF
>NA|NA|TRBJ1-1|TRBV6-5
TGTGCCAGCAGTTACCTCCAGGGTTACACTGAAGCTTTCTTT
CASSYLQGYTEAFF
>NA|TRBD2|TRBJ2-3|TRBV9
TGTGCCAGCAGCGTATTTGGCGGGGAGGGAGATACGCAGTATTTT
CASSVFGGEGDTQYF
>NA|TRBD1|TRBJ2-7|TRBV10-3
TGTGCCATCAGTACTCGAGGTGAAGGGGGCCAACCCTCCTCCTACGAGCAGTACTTC
CAISTRGEGGQPSSYEQYF
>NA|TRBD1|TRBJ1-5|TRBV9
TGTGCCAGCAGCGTTGGGACAGGGCCTAATCAGCCCCAGCATTTT
CASSVGTGPNQPQHF
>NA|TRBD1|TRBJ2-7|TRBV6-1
TGTGCCAGCAGTGAAGCGCTGTATGTGACAGGGATATACGAGCAGTACTTC
CASSEALYVTGIYEQYF
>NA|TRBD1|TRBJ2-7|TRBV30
TGTGCCTGGGACAGGGGGACCTACGAGCAGTACTTC
CAWDRGTYEQYF
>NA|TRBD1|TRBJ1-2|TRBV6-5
TGTGCCAGCAGTTATAGAGGATCGACAGGGGTCGGCTACACCTTC
CASSYRGSTGVGYTF
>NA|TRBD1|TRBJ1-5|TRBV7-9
TGTGCCAGCTTTTCTTCGGGACAGCTTCCATGGCCCCAGCATTTT
CASFSSGQLPWPQHF
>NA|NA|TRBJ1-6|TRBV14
TGTGCCAGCAGCCAGCTACAGGGCCGCTCACCCCTCCACTTT
CASSQLQGRSPLHF
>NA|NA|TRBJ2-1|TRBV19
TGTGCCAGTAGTGGGATCACAGGGAGTGTTTGGAATGAGCAGTTCTTC
CASSGITGSVWNEQFF
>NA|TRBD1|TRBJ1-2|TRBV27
TGTGCCAGCAGTCAAGACAGGGGCAGATTCTATGGCTACACCTTC
CASSQDRGRFYGYTF
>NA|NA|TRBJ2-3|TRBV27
TGTGCCAGCAGTTTAAGGGACACGGTGAACACAGATACGCAGTATTTT
CASSLRDTVNTDTQYF
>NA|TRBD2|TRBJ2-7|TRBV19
TGTGCCAGTAGTCCTAGCGGGAGGGCCGATCCCTCTTACGAGCAGTACTTC
CASSPSGRADPSYEQYF
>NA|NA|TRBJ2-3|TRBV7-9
TGTGCCAGCAGCTTAGTACTCGGAGGGCTGGATACGCAGTATTTT
CASSLVLGGLDTQYF
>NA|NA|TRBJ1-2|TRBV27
TGTGCCAGCAGTTTATTTACACCCAGACAGGAACACTATGGCTACACCTTC
CASSLFTPRQEHYGYTF
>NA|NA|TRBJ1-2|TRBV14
TGTGCCAGCAGCCCGTGGGGCACCACTAACTATGGCTACACCTTC
CASSPWGTTNYGYTF
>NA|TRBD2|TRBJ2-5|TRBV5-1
TGCGCCAGCAGCCTGTGGCGGGCTAGCGGCACGGAGACCCAGTACTTC
CASSLWRASGTETQYF
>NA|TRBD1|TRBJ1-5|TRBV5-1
TGCGCCAGCAGCCCGGACAGGAGCAATCAGCCCCAGCATTTT
CASSPDRSNQPQHF
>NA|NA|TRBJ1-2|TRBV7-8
TGTGCCAGCAGCCCCGCCGAGTTAGTCTATGGCTACACCTTC
CASSPAELVYGYTF
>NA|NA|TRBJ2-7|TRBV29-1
TGCAGCGTTGCCCAGGGGGTAGCGGTAACCTACGAGCAGTACTTC
CSVAQGVAVTYEQYF
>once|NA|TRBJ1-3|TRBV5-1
TGCGCCAGCAGCTTGGAGGGGATGACCTCTGGAAACACCATATATTTT
CASSLEGMTSGNTIYF
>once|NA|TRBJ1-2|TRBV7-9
TGTGCCAGCAGCCGAAGCGCCTCTCGGTCGAGAACCTTC
CASSRSASRSRTF
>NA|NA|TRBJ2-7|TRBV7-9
TGTGCCAGCAGCCGCGGTTACGAGCAGTACTTC
CASSRGYEQYF
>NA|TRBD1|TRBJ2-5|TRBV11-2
TGTGCCAGCAGCTGGACAGGACAAGAGACCCAGTACTTC
CASSWTGQETQYF
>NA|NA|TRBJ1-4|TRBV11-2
TGTGCCAGCAGCTTAGCAGGTACACCGGAAAAACTGTTTTTT
CASSLAGTPEKLFF
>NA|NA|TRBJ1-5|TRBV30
TGTGCCTGGAGTGTACCGCCGAGGAATCAGCCCCAGCATTTT
CAWSVPPRNQPQHF
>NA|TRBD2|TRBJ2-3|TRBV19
TGTGCCAGTAGTGTCACTAGCGGGAGAACGTCAACAGATACGCAGTATTTT
CASSVTSGRTSTDTQYF
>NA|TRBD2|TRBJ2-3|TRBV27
TGTGCCAGCAAGGCTAGCGGTAGCACAGATACGCAGTATTTT
CASKASGSTDTQYF
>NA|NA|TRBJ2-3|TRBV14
TGTGCCAGCAGCCAGTTTAGTTCCACAGATACGCAGTATTTT
CASSQFSSTDTQYF
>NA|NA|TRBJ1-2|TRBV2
TGTGCCAGCAGTGAATTTACAGCTTATGGCTACACCTTC
CASSEFTAYGYTF
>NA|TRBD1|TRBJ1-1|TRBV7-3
TGTGCCAGCAGCTCAAAAACAGGGGGCTCCGTTGAAGCTTTCTTT
CASSSKTGGSVEAFF
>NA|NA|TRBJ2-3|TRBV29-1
TGCAGCGTCGGTTGGGGGCAGAGCAGCACAGATACGCAGTATTTT
CSVGWGQSSTDTQYF
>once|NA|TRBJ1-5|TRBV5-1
TGCGCCAGCAGCTCCGGACAGTCGGATCAGCCCCAGCATTTT
CASSSGQSDQPQHF
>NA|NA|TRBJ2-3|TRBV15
TGTGCCACCAGGCTACCGGGAGTGACAGATACGCAGTATTTT
CATRLPGVTDTQYF
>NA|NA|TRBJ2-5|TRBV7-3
TGTGCCAGCAGCTTACGTTTCGGGAGAGGAGAGACCCAGTACTTC
CASSLRFGRGETQYF
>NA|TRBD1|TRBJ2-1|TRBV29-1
TGCAGCGTCTACCCGGGACAGCGCAACAATGAGCAGTTCTTC
CSVYPGQRNNEQFF
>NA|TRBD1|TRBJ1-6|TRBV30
TGTGCCTGTCATGGACTACAGGGGAGGAATTCACCCCTCCACTTT
CACHGLQGRNSPLHF
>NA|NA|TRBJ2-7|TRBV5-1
TGCGCCAGCAGCCCGGGAGTACGGGGGGAGCAGTACTTC
CASSPGVRGEQYF
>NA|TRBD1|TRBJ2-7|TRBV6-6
TGTGCCAGCACTCCAGGGACAGTCTACGAGCAGTACTTC
CASTPGTVYEQYF
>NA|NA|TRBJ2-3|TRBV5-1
TGCGCCAGCAGCTTGTCCCCTTACACAGATACGCAGTATTTT
CASSLSPYTDTQYF
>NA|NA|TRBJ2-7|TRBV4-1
TGCGCCAGCAGCCAAGAACGCCGGGACGAGCAGTACTTC
CASSQERRDEQYF
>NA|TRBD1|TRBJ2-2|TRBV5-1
TGCGCCATCCGATCGGGGACAGGGTCCAGCACCGGGGAGCTGTTTTTT
CAIRSGTGSSTGELFF